The clone carrying this TCR beta chain was picked up a small number of times. The sample belongs to a study of blood T cells in healthy people across ages. Study details: Per two T cells, about one barcoded beta molecule was captured through template switching.

Sample-barcoded 5' priming and a J-beta primer mix drove a second PCR of roughly 7 to 11 cycles. Each cDNA molecule was tagged by a template-switch adaptor that had 12 random nucleotides. MiXCR was run by TCRdb on the 5' RACE reads, yielding one entry per CDR3 protein. This table has almost 1 million distinct CDR3 sequences, roughly 51% appearing once. Healthy individuals of Caucasian origin from Russia, aged about 6 to 90, served as donors. The sequence was collected from a woman aged 60-75 years in good health. The sequencing sample was made of blood.

CDR3 loop: CASSYQLNTEAFF. CDR3 coding DNA: TGTGCCAGCAGCTATCAACTGAACACTGAAGCTTTCTTT. This chain joins TRBV7-2 and TRBJ1-1; D is ambiguous. Germline V CDR1 and CDR2: SGHTA, FQGNSA. Trimming removed 4 bases at V and 0 bases at J, with 6 bases between. The CDR3 is made up of 13 amino acids.